The 13 T cell receptor beta chains below come from one sample, sequenced in a study of graft-versus-host responses after intestinal transplantation. Graft tissue processing released intraepithelial and lamina propria lymphocytes. Only in-frame clones appear in the TCRdb table, and some are missing; sequencing was by immunoSEQ multiplex PCR. The sample includes over 1,500 clones, roughly nine tenths of them seen just once. The sequences come from ileum tissue, collected 65 to 70 days after transplant. These receptors all stem from a human patient who received an intestinal transplant, so some T cells may come from the graft donor.

The CDR3 loop is CASSPLGRGGTGELFF. For the CDR3, the DNA is TGTGCCAGCAGCCCCTTGGGCAGGGGGGGCACCGGGGAGCTGTTTTTT. This chain uses TRBV5-4 with TRBJ2-2; D may correspond to TRBD1 or TRBD2 (7 bases each). Deletions cut 4 bases from V and 4 bases from J, with 17 bases between. Germline-derived CDR1 and CDR2 are SGHNT and YYREEE (reference sequence). The CDR3 consists of 16 residues.

The chain uses TRBV7-3 and TRBJ2-5, with D maybe TRBD2 (5 bases). The CDR3 runs 12 residues. Trimming stripped 7 bases from V and 3 bases from J, with 9 bases between. Germline-derived CDR1 and CDR2 are SGHTA and FQGTGA. The CDR3 protein is CASIKREETQYF. The DNA of the CDR3 is TGTGCCAGCATTAAGAGGGAAGAGACCCAGTACTTC.

The chain joins TRBV6-6 to TRBJ1-1; D call uncertain. The CDR3 extends over 14 amino acids. The V end lost 2 bases, the J end lost 4 bases, and 11 bases lay between the germline ends. Germline-derived CDR1 and CDR2 are MNHNY and SVGAGI (reference sequence). In DNA, the CDR3 is TGTGCCAGCAGTTACACCGGGAGAGGCACTGAAGCTTTCTTT. Its protein is CASSYTGRGTEAFF.

The chain couples TRBV28 to TRBJ2-5, with D unclear. The CDR3 contains 11 residues. Germline V CDR1 and CDR2: MDHEN, SYDVKM. The ends were cut back, 2 bases at V and 5 bases at J, with 3 bases in the middle. The CDR3 coding sequence is TGTGCCAGCAGTTTAGACGAGACCCAGTACTTC. Encoded protein: CASSLDETQYF.

The V call is TRBV7-9, the J call TRBJ2-3; D call uncertain. V was cut by 0 bases and J by 0 bases, with 1 base left in between. The germline V gene has CDR1 SEHNR and CDR2 FQNEAQ (reference sequence). CDR3 length: 13 residues. CDR3 loop: CASSLASTDTQYF. CDR3 coding DNA: TGTGCCAGCAGCTTAGCCAGCACAGATACGCAGTATTTT.

The V call is TRBV28, the J call TRBJ2-7; 10 bases agree with TRBD2. CDR3 length: 15 amino acids. The germline V gene has CDR1 MDHEN and CDR2 SYDVKM. Trimming at V came to 6 bases and at J to 2 bases, leaving 7 bases not matched to a gene. The CDR3 DNA reads TGTGCCAGCAGATCGACTAGCGGGCTAGCCTACGAGCAGTACTTC. Translating gives CASRSTSGLAYEQYF. The full variable domain, its missing parts supplied by reference TRBV28 and TRBJ2-7, is DVKVTQSSRYLVKRTGEKVFLECVQDMDHENMFWYRQDPGLGLRLIYFSYDVKMKEKGDIPEGYSVSREKKERFSLILESASTNQTSMYLCASRSTSGLAYEQYFGPGTRLTVT.

CDR3 DNA: TGTGCCACCAGCAGAGAGGACAGAAACCCTTCCTACGAGCAGTACTTC. Its translation is CATSREDRNPSYEQYF. The chain is built from TRBV15 and TRBJ2-7, with TRBD1 as a possible D gene (6 bases). This CDR3 spans 16 amino acids. CDR1 and CDR2 (germline): LNHNV, YYDKDF (reference sequence). Trimming took 0 bases from V and 1 from J, leaving 13 bases between them.

The V and J genes are TRBV27 and TRBJ2-7, with 13 bases that match TRBD2. With V trimmed by 0 bases and J by 5 bases, 7 bases remained unmatched. This CDR3 has 17 amino acids. CDR1 and CDR2 from the germline V gene are MNHEY and SMNVEV (reference sequence). The CDR3 region has the DNA TGTGCCAGCAGTTTATCCGGACTAGCGGGAGCGGTTAACGAGCAGTACTTC. Translated, it gives CASSLSGLAGAVNEQYF.

The chain is built from TRBV11-2 and TRBJ2-7; possible D gene TRBD2, 6 bases. Germline V gene lookup returns CDR1 SGHAT and CDR2 FQNNGV. The CDR3 covers 13 residues. The germline V and J ends were trimmed by 5 bases and 0 bases, with 8 bases remaining between them. The CDR3 loop is CASSGGLSYEQYF. DNA of the CDR3: TGTGCCAGCAGCGGGGGACTCTCCTACGAGCAGTACTTC.

The chain combines TRBV9 with TRBJ1-2; the match to TRBD1 covers 10 bases. Per germline, CDR1 SGDLS and CDR2 YYNGEE. The CDR3 extends over 13 amino acids. V shed 2 bases and J 6 bases; nucleotides not matched to a gene: 1. The CDR3 is CASSVGTGDGYTF. The CDR3 nucleotides read TGTGCCAGCAGCGTGGGGACAGGGGATGGCTACACCTTC.

The chain links TRBV5-1 to TRBJ1-2; D is unresolved. CDR3 length: 14 amino acids. Per the germline V gene, CDR1 is SGHRS and CDR2 is YFSETQ. The V and J ends lost 1 base and 3 bases respectively, with 10 bases between them. CDR3 residues: CASSLFSGDYGYTF. The CDR3 region has the DNA TGCGCCAGCAGCTTGTTCTCCGGGGACTATGGCTACACCTTC.

This CDR3 is CSALTTRTQYF. The CDR3 nucleotides read TGCAGTGCCCTGACTACACGGACCCAGTACTTC. V gene TRBV20-1 combines with J gene TRBJ2-5, with D possibly being TRBD2 (5 bases). Germline V gene lookup returns CDR1 DFQATT and CDR2 SNEGSKA (reference sequence). V lost 6 bases, J lost 7 bases, and 12 bases lay in between. This CDR3 is 11 amino acids long.

This sequence joins TRBV4-2 and TRBJ2-7, with D tentatively TRBD2 (7 bases). The CDR3 runs 16 residues. CDR1 is LGHNA, CDR2 YNFKEQ, per germline. Trimming cost V 0 bases and J 6 bases, with 18 bases left between them. In DNA, the CDR3 is TGTGCCAGCAGCCAAGATAAGGGGGGGGCCACCCCCGAGCAGTACTTC. Translation gives CASSQDKGGATPEQYF.